Shown below are 30 T cell receptor beta chains from a single sample sequenced in a study of T cells in Graves' hyperthyroidism and ophthalmopathy. Amplified TCR beta CDR3 regions came from RNA transcripts. The HTBI primer set served for first-round RT-PCR of the TCR CDR3. Each CDR3 protein is one row after TCRdb ran MiXCR on the multiplex PCR reads. The table has about 570,000 distinct CDR3 sequences, 35% to 55% seen once; the top ten hold around 20%. The sample was peripheral blood or thyroid tissue (not recorded which). These receptor sequences come from an adult woman with Graves' disease, either hyperthyroidism or ophthalmopathy (not recorded which).

This clonotype was seen many times. The CDR3 sequence is CASTSQGEDEQYF. CDR3 bases: TGTGCCAGTACATCCCAGGGGGAGGACGAGCAGTACTTC. The chain is built from TRBV6-2 or TRBV6-3 and TRBJ2-7; possible D gene TRBD1, 7 bases. Germline CDR1 and CDR2: MNHEY and SVGEGT. The CDR3 runs to 13 residues. The germline V and J ends were trimmed by 9 bases and 5 bases, with 17 bases remaining between them.

The rearrangement links TRBV5-6 to TRBJ2-5; 7 nucleotides align to TRBD1. The germline V gene encodes CDR1 SGHDT and CDR2 YYEEEE. V shed 0 bases, J shed 5 bases, and the junction held 4 bases outside the gene matches. The CDR3 contains 14 residues. This CDR3 is CASSLAQGKETQYF. The CDR3 nucleotides are TGTGCCAGCAGCTTGGCACAGGGGAAGGAGACCCAGTACTTC.

This clonotype was counted once. The chain has TRBV29-1 and TRBJ1-3; 9 nucleotides agree with TRBD1. Unmatched junction bases numbered 8, after V lost 6 bases and J lost 5 bases. This CDR3 is built from 14 residues. CDR1 is SQVTM and CDR2 is ANQGSEA in the germline V gene. The DNA for the CDR3 is TGCAGCGTCGGGGGGGACAGGGACAGAAACACCATATATTTT. Translated, it gives CSVGGDRDRNTIYF.

This clonotype was observed at least ten times. V is TRBV10-3 and J is TRBJ2-7; 11 bases are a match to TRBD2. Germline V CDR1 and CDR2: ENHRY, SYGVKD. With 6 bases clipped from V and 3 bases from J, the junction kept 7 bases outside the gene matches. This CDR3 is built from 15 residues. The CDR3: CAISPGTSGDYEQYF. For the CDR3, the DNA is TGTGCCATCAGCCCTGGGACTAGCGGAGACTACGAGCAGTACTTC.

The V gene is TRBV6-5, the J gene TRBJ1-2, with TRBD1 matching 9 bases. From germline, CDR1 is MNHEY and CDR2 SVGAGI. Trimming removed 8 bases from V and 6 bases from J; junction bases left unmatched: 7. The CDR3 contains 13 residues. As DNA, the CDR3 is TGTGCCAGCTTGAGAACAGGGGGCGATGGCTACACCTTC. It encodes CASLRTGGDGYTF.

The chain carries TRBV29-1 and TRBJ2-7, with 7 bases that match TRBD1. In germline, CDR1 is SQVTM, CDR2 ANQGSEA. Unmatched junction bases numbered 2, after V lost 5 bases and J lost 4 bases. The CDR3 is 11 amino acids. CDR3: CSVMTGYEQYF. The CDR3 region has the DNA TGCAGCGTTATGACAGGGTACGAGCAGTACTTC.

V and J are TRBV20-1 and TRBJ2-7, with 7 bases that match TRBD2. The CDR3 spans 13 residues. Germline V gene sequence: CDR1 DFQATT, CDR2 SNEGSKA (reference sequence). J gave up 6 bases and V 3 bases, and 8 bases lay outside the gene matches. The CDR3 sequence is CSARLPWGGEQYF. The CDR3 DNA sequence: TGCAGTGCTAGGCTACCTTGGGGGGGCGAGCAGTACTTC.

This clonotype was recorded many times. The gene calls are TRBV5-1 and TRBJ1-5, with D possibly matching TRBD1 (6 bases). The CDR3 consists of 16 residues. Deletions cut 4 bases from V and 7 bases from J, with 21 bases between. The germline gives CDR1 SGHRS, CDR2 YFSETQ. The CDR3 DNA reads as TGCGCCAGCAGCCCTCTTGGGGGGGCGTTAGTACAGCCCCAGCATTTT. Amino acid sequence: CASSPLGGALVQPQHF.

This clonotype was recorded at least ten times. This chain uses TRBV4-1 with TRBJ1-5; D is unresolved. Germline CDR1 reads MGHRA; CDR2 reads YSYEKL. The CDR3 covers 16 residues. V shed 3 bases and J shed 4 bases, with 16 bases lying between them. CDR3 sequence reads: CASSHATRQRNQPQHF. CDR3 DNA: TGCGCCAGCAGCCACGCCACGAGGCAGAGGAATCAGCCCCAGCATTTT.

In the case of this clonotype: This may be a read error: a much more frequent sequence differs by one nucleotide. The chain recombines TRBV3-1 with TRBJ1-5; D uncertain. Germline V gives CDR1 LGHDT, CDR2 YNNKEL (reference sequence). The CDR3 is made up of 14 amino acids. Trimming stripped 1 base from V and 0 bases from J, with 4 bases between. CDR3 protein: CASSQAYSNQPQHF. The CDR3 DNA sequence: TGTGCCAGCAGCCAAGCCTATAGCAATCAGCCCCAGCATTTT.

The gene calls are TRBV5-1 and TRBJ2-3; D is ambiguous. The V gene's germline CDR1 is SGHRS and CDR2 YFSETQ. The CDR3 runs 17 residues. V shed 4 bases and J shed 0 bases, with 18 bases lying between them. The CDR3 DNA is TGCGCCAGCAGCCCTAATGTGAGGAGATCTAGCACAGATACGCAGTATTTT. The encoded protein is CASSPNVRRSSTDTQYF.

The chain links TRBV20-1 to TRBJ2-5; 10 bases are a match to TRBD2. The CDR3 is 14 amino acids. Losses at the gene ends were 7 bases for V and 4 bases for J; bases not matched to a gene: 9. CDR1 DFQATT and CDR2 SNEGSKA come from the germline V gene (reference sequence). The CDR3 DNA reads TGCAGTGGAGAGTTAGCGGGAGGAGGAGAGACCCAGTACTTC. This translates into CSGELAGGGETQYF.

This clonotype was counted at least ten times. The genes are TRBV10-3 and TRBJ2-5; no definite D call. The CDR3 sequence is 12 residues long. Germline V gene lookup returns CDR1 ENHRY and CDR2 SYGVKD. V lost 0 bases and J 5 bases, leaving 4 bases between the germline ends. CDR3 sequence reads: CAISESMETQYF. In nucleotides, the CDR3 is TGTGCCATCAGTGAGTCGATGGAGACCCAGTACTTC.

V and J are TRBV14 and TRBJ2-6; D unclear. The length of the CDR3 is 13 residues. The V end was cut by 4 bases, the J end by 10 bases, with 11 bases between. Germline V gene lookup returns CDR1 SGHDN and CDR2 FVKESK. The DNA of the CDR3 is TGTGCCAGCAGCCCTGGCAGGATGAACGTCCTGACTTTC. This encodes CASSPGRMNVLTF.

The CDR3 DNA sequence: TGTGCCAGCAGCTTGGGCCTAGCGGGAGGAGGAGAGACCCAGTACTTC. Its translation is CASSLGLAGGGETQYF. V and J are TRBV7-2 and TRBJ2-5, with 11 bases identical to TRBD2. The CDR3 totals 16 residues. V was pared by 3 bases and J by 4 bases, with 7 bases of the junction left unmatched. Per germline, CDR1 SGHTA and CDR2 FQGNSA.

This clonotype was detected many times. This sequence joins TRBV25-1 and TRBJ2-2; D may be TRBD1 or TRBD2 (5 bases each). Trimming pared 6 bases from V and 3 bases from J, leaving 17 bases between. Germline V gene lookup returns CDR1 MGHDK and CDR2 SYGVNS. The CDR3 spans 16 residues. The CDR3 DNA is TGTGCCAGCAGGACGGGGTCGAGGGGCCACACCGGGGAGCTGTTTTTT. Its protein product is CASRTGSRGHTGELFF.

In this sample, this clonotype turned up once. The V call is TRBV5-1, the J call TRBJ2-1; possibly TRBD1 for D (6 bases). V was pared by 6 bases and J by 10 bases, with 20 bases between. This CDR3 spans 14 amino acids. Per the germline V gene, CDR1 is SGHRS and CDR2 is YFSETQ. The CDR3 bases are TGCGCCAGCAACTCCCGGACAGACCCCTACGAGCAGTTCTTC. This gives the protein CASNSRTDPYEQFF.

This clonotype was detected ten times or more. V is TRBV7-9 and J is TRBJ2-5; D tentatively reads TRBD1 or TRBD2 (5 bases each). The CDR3 is made up of 15 amino acids. V lost 5 bases and J lost 5, with 18 bases in between. The germline gives CDR1 SEHNR, CDR2 FQNEAQ (reference sequence). CDR3 sequence: CASSRPRGLRETQYF. CDR3 nucleotide sequence: TGTGCCAGCAGCCGACCCCGGGGCCTCCGGGAGACCCAGTACTTC.

This clonotype was recorded many times. The chain uses TRBV20-1 and TRBJ1-2; no clear D gene. V lost 1 base and J 2 bases, leaving 5 bases between the germline ends. Looked up from germline, CDR1 is DFQATT and CDR2 is SNEGSKA (reference sequence). The CDR3 is made up of 12 amino acids. The CDR3 reads CSARVDNYGYTF. DNA for the CDR3: TGCAGTGCTAGAGTAGACAACTATGGCTACACCTTC.

This clonotype was observed at least ten times. V usage is TRBV25-1 and J usage is TRBJ1-3; weak D call: TRBD1 (5 bases). CDR3 length: 15 residues. V lost 3 bases and J 0 bases, leaving 9 bases between the germline ends. Looked up from germline, CDR1 is MGHDK and CDR2 is SYGVNS. The CDR3 DNA sequence: TGTGCCAGCAGTGATTGGGGCTTCTCTGGAAACACCATATATTTT. The encoded protein is CASSDWGFSGNTIYF. Filled out from reference TRBV25-1 and TRBJ1-3, the complete variable domain reads EADIYQTPRYLVIGTGKKITLECSQTMGHDKMYWYQQDPGMELHLIHYSYGVNSTEKGDLSSESTVSRIRTEHFPLTLESARPSHTSQYLCASSDWGFSGNTIYFGEGSWLTVV.

The chain combines TRBV3-1 with TRBJ2-5; 9 positions agree with TRBD2. The V segment lost 1 base and the J segment 4 bases; nucleotides outside the gene matches: 7. The CDR3 runs 16 residues. The V gene's germline CDR1 is LGHDT and CDR2 YNNKEL (reference sequence). The CDR3: CASSQANALAGETQYF. CDR3 DNA: TGTGCCAGCAGCCAAGCCAACGCACTAGCGGGAGAGACCCAGTACTTC.

On this clonotype: As the CDR3 is not closed by the conserved phenylalanine or tryptophan, this likely results from a read error. It is unclear where the CDR3 begins or ends on the DNA, so no DNA is shown, and the CDR3 is as TCRdb lists it. The chain couples TRBV7-9 to TRBJ2-3. Germline V gene data show CDR1 as SEHNR and CDR2 as FQNEAQ (reference sequence). The CDR3 has 12 amino acids, counting both end residues. The CDR3 sequence: CASSLRTDWQYL.

This clonotype was seen ten or more times. This sequence joins TRBV20-1 and TRBJ2-7; 8 bases fit TRBD2. The germline CDR1 and CDR2 sequences are DFQATT and SNEGSKA (reference sequence). The CDR3 is made up of 13 amino acids. Trimming at V came to 5 bases and at J to 3 bases, leaving 6 bases not matched to a gene. The DNA for the CDR3 is TGCAGTGCTCGAGGGCGGGAGGTCTACGAGCAGTACTTC. Amino acid sequence: CSARGREVYEQYF.

J is TRBJ1-2 and V is TRBV5-1, with D perhaps matching TRBD1 (6 bases). Per germline, CDR1 SGHRS and CDR2 YFSETQ. V was trimmed by 0 bases and J by 3 bases, leaving 12 bases between them. This CDR3 spans 15 amino acids. The CDR3 region has the DNA TGCGCCAGCAGCTTGGGGACAGATCGAGACTATGGCTACACCTTC. It is translated as CASSLGTDRDYGYTF.

To note about this clonotype: A much larger clone differs by one base, so this may be a read error. The chain uses TRBV5-6 and TRBJ1-2; possible D gene TRBD1, 6 bases. Germline-derived CDR1 and CDR2 are SGHDT and YYEEEE. The CDR3 covers 12 residues. The DNA of the CDR3 is TGTGTCAGCAGCCCAGGAGGGGGTGGCTACACCTTC. Protein product: CVSSPGGGGYTF.

This clonotype was found once. The chain combines TRBV10-3 with TRBJ1-2; 9 positions match TRBD1. The CDR3 has 17 residues. CDR1 is ENHRY, CDR2 SYGVKD, per germline. The V segment lost 4 bases and the J segment 0 bases; nucleotides outside the gene matches: 9. CDR3 in DNA: TGTGCCATCAGTGGGAAGACAGGGGGTCCCACTAACTATGGCTACACCTTC. Its protein product is CAISGKTGGPTNYGYTF.

For this clonotype: A read error may produce the germline difference seen at one junction end. This chain uses TRBV7-4 with TRBJ1-1, with D possibly TRBD1 on 5 matching bases. The CDR3 loop spans 14 amino acids. Germline assignment: CDR1 SGHVT and CDR2 SQSDAQ. The CDR3 DNA follows: TGCGCCAGCAGCTTAGTGGGGGGGAGCACTGAAGCTTTCTTT. Residues: CASSLVGGSTEAFF.

This clonotype was counted ten times or more. V gene TRBV9 combines with J gene TRBJ2-7; 7 bases are shared with TRBD2. Germline values: CDR1 SGDLS, CDR2 YYNGEE. The V and J ends lost 3 bases and 5 bases, in that order; junction bases with no gene match: 5. The CDR3 runs 13 residues. Here the CDR3 reads CASSERTSDEQYF. CDR3 coding DNA: TGTGCCAGCAGCGAAAGGACTAGTGACGAGCAGTACTTC.

The rearrangement joins TRBV13 to TRBJ2-3; 12 bases are shared with TRBD2. Looked up from germline, CDR1 is PRHDT and CDR2 is FYEKMQ (reference sequence). V lost 5 bases, J lost 2 bases, and 5 bases stayed unmatched. The CDR3 has 16 residues. The CDR3 coding sequence is TGTGCCAGCAGCCAACGACTAGCGGGAGTCACAGATACGCAGTATTTT. This translates into CASSQRLAGVTDTQYF.

J is TRBJ1-6 and V is TRBV7-2; a weak D match, TRBD1 (5 bases). This CDR3 region has 16 residues. The germline V gene encodes CDR1 SGHTA and CDR2 FQGNSA. The V gene lost 1 base and the J gene lost 13 bases, with 20 bases spanning the gap. The CDR3 is CASSLVAGSGNQPLHF. The DNA for the CDR3 is TGTGCCAGCAGCTTAGTCGCAGGGTCGGGCAATCAGCCCCTCCACTTT.